This record concerns one T cell receptor beta chain sequence. This specimen comes from a study of blood T cell repertoires in COVID-19. Study-level information: Nucleic acid was either cDNA or gDNA, and it came from T cells, B-cell-depleted T cells, or PBMCs.

Clones were read by immunoSEQ multiplex PCR, and TCRdb kept only the in-frame ones, dropping some. The sample includes 130,000 or so clones, 80% to 90% of them seen just once. CDR1 LNHDA and CDR2 SQIVND come from the germline V gene (reference sequence). After removal of 4 bases from V and 4 bases from J, the junction contained 8 bases not matched to a gene. The CDR3 consists of 17 residues. This receptor was obtained from a man aged 65 to 79 with active or convalescent COVID-19. V and J are TRBV19 and TRBJ2-3; 13 positions match TRBD2. Sequencing used peripheral blood. CDR3 nucleotide sequence: TGTGCCAGTAGTAAACGGACTAGCGGGAGCGGTTCAGATACGCAGTATTTT. Translating it yields CASSKRTSGSGSDTQYF.